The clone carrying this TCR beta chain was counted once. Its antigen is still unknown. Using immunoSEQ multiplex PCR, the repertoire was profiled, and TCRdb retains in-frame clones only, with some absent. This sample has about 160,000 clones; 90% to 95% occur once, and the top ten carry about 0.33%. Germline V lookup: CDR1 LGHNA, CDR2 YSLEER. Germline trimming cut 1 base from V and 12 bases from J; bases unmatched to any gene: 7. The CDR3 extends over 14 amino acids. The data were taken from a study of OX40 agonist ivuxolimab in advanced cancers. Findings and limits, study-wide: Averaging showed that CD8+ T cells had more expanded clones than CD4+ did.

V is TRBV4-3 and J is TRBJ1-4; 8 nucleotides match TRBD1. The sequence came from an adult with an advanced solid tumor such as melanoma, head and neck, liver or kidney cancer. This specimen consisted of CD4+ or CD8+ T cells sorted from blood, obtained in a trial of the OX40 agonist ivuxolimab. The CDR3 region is CASSQAEPRGQLFF. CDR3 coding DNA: TGCGCCAGCAGCCAAGCTGAGCCCAGGGGGCAACTGTTTTTT.